This T cell receptor (beta chain) is from a study of blood T cell repertoires in COVID-19. Original processing methods: Reference gene primer amplification gave estimated nucleated cell counts. Repertoires were generated with immunoSEQ multiplex PCR, while TCRdb's copy carries only in-frame clones and drops some. From that table come the V and J calls and clone size; the DNA was used to work out D and trimming. The repertoire holds about 480,000 clones, with approximately 86% as singletons. Recruits, aged 18 to 89 years, lived in under 25 US areas. Each recovered donor of Cohort 3 presented with two negative PCRs, clearance, or symptom resolution. The CDR3 has 16 residues. V dropped 3 bases and J dropped 4 bases, with 17 bases sitting between them. From germline, CDR1 is LGHDT and CDR2 YNNKEL (reference sequence).

The V gene is TRBV3-1 (or the pseudogene TRBV3-2), the J gene TRBJ2-3; TRBD1 might be the D (6 bases). The origin of this receptor is a woman between 55 and 75 years old who had recovered from COVID-19. The material sequenced was PBMCs or T cells enriched from blood (not recorded which). The CDR3 region has the DNA TGTGCCAGCAGCCATATGACAGGTTGGGGCGCAGATACGCAGTATTTT. Translating gives CASSHMTGWGADTQYF.